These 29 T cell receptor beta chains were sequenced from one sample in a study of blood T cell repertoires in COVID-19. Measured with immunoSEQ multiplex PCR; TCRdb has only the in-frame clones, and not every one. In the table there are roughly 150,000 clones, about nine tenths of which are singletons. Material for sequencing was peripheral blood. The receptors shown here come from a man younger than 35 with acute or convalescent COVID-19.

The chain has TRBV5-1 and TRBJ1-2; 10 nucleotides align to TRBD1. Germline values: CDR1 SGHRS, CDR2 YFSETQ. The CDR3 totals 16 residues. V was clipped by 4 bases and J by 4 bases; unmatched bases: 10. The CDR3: CASSPGQGFRTYGYTF. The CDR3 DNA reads TGCGCCAGCAGCCCGGGACAGGGGTTTCGCACCTATGGCTACACCTTC.

The CDR3 region is CASSLATWQGGTGELFF. CDR3 DNA: TGTGCCAGCAGCTTAGCCACTTGGCAGGGGGGCACCGGGGAGCTGTTTTTT. The V and J genes are TRBV7-7 and TRBJ2-2, with a possible D match to TRBD1 (7 bases). CDR3 length equals 17 residues. Trimming cost V 0 bases and J 4 bases, with 15 bases left between them. Per the germline V gene, CDR1 is SSHAT and CDR2 is FNYEAQ (reference sequence).

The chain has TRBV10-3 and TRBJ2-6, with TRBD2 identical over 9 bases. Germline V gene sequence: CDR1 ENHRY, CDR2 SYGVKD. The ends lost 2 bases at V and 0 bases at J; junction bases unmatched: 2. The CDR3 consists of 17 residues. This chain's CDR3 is CAISEAGGSSGANVLTF. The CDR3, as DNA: TGTGCCATCAGTGAGGCGGGGGGGAGCTCTGGGGCCAACGTCCTGACTTTC.

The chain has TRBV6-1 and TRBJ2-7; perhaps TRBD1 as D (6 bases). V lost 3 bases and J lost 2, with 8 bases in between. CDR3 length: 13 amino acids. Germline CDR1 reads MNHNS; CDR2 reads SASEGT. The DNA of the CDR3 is TGTGCCAGCAGTGAGGGACATCCCTACGAGCAGTACTTC. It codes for CASSEGHPYEQYF.

Written as DNA, the CDR3 is TGTGCCAGTAGGCCCGGGGGGGGTAACCTCGAGCAGTACTTC. It codes for CASRPGGGNLEQYF. V gene TRBV19 combines with J gene TRBJ2-7; TRBD2 matches at 8 bases. After removal of 6 bases from V and 6 bases from J, the junction contained 10 bases not matched to a gene. Germline V gene sequence: CDR1 LNHDA, CDR2 SQIVND (reference sequence). The CDR3 runs to 14 residues.

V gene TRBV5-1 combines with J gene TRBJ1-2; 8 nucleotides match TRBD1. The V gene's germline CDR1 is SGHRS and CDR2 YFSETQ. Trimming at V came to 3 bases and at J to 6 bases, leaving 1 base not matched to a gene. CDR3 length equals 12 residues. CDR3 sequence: CASSSTGDGYTF. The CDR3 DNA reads TGCGCCAGCAGCTCGACAGGGGATGGCTACACCTTC. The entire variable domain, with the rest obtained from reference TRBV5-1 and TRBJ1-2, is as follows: KAGVTQTPRYLIKTRGQQVTLSCSPISGHRSVSWYQQTPGQGLQFLFEYFSETQRNKGNFPGRFSGRQFSNSRSEMNVSTLELGDSALYLCASSSTGDGYTFGSGTRLTVV.

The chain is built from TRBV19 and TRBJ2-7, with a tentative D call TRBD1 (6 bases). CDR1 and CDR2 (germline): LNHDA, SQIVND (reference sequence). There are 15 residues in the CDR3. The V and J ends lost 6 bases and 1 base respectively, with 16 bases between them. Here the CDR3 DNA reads TGTGCCAGTAGAGCCTGGGGGACACCGTCCTACGAGCAGTACTTC. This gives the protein CASRAWGTPSYEQYF.

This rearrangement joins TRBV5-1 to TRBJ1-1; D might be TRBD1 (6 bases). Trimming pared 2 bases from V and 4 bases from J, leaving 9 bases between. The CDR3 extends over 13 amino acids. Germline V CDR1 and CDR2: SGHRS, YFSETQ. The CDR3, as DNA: TGCGCCAGCAGCTTTCGGGGGGCCACTGAAGCTTTCTTT. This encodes CASSFRGATEAFF.

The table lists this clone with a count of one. The CDR3 reads CATSRQDRDYEQYF. The CDR3 region has the DNA TGTGCCACCAGCAGACAGGACAGGGACTACGAGCAGTACTTC. The rearrangement links TRBV15 to TRBJ2-7; 8 nucleotides align to TRBD1. CDR1 is LNHNV, CDR2 YYDKDF, per germline (reference sequence). CDR3 length equals 14 residues. After removal of 2 bases from V and 3 bases from J, the junction contained 3 bases not matched to a gene.

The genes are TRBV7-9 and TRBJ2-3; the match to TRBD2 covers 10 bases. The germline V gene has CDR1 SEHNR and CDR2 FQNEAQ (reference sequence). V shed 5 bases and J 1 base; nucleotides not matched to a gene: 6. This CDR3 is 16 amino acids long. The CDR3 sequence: CASSGLAGARTDTQYF. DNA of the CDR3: TGTGCCAGCAGCGGTCTAGCGGGGGCCCGCACAGATACGCAGTATTTT. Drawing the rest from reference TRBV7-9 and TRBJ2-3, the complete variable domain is DTGVSQNPRHKITKRGQNVTFRCDPISEHNRLYWYRQTLGQGPEFLTYFQNEAQLEKSRLLSDRFSAERPKGSFSTLEIQRTEQGDSAMYLCASSGLAGARTDTQYFGPGTRLTVL.

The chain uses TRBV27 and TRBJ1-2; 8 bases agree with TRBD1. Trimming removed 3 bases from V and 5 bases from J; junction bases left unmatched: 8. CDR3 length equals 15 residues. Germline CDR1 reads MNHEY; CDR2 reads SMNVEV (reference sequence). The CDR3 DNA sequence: TGTGCCAGCAGTTTTATGACAGGGGTCTCTTATGGCTACACCTTC. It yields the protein CASSFMTGVSYGYTF.

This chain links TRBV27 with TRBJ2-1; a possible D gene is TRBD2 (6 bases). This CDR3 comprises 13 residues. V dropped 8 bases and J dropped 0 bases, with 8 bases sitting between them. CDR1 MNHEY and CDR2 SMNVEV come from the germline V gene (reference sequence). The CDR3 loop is CASGGSSYNEQFF. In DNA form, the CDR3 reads TGTGCCAGCGGGGGGAGCTCCTACAATGAGCAGTTCTTC.

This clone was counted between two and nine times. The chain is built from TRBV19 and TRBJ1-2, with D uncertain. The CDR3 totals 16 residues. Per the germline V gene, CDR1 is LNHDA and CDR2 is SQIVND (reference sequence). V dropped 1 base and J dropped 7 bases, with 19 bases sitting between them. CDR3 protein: CASSIGSDPVERGYTF. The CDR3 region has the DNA TGTGCCAGTAGTATAGGATCCGACCCCGTAGAGCGTGGCTACACCTTC.

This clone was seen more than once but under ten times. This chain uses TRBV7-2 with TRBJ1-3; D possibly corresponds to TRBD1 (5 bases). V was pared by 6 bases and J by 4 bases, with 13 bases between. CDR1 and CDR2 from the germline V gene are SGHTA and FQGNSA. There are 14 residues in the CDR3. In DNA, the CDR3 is TGTGCCAGCAGTTCACAGGAGCCCGGAAACACCATATATTTT. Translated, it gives CASSSQEPGNTIYF. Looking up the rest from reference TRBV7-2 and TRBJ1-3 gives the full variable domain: GAGVSQSPSNKVTEKGKDVELRCDPISGHTALYWYRQSLGQGLEFLIYFQGNSAPDKSGLPSDRFSAERTGGSVSTLTIQRTQQEDSAVYLCASSSQEPGNTIYFGEGSWLTVV.

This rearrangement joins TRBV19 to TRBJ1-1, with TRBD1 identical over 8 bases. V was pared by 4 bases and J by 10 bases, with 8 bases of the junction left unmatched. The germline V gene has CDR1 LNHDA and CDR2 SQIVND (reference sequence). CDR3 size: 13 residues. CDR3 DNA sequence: TGTGCCAGTAGTACCCCAGGGGGCCATGGAGCTTTCTTT. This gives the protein CASSTPGGHGAFF.

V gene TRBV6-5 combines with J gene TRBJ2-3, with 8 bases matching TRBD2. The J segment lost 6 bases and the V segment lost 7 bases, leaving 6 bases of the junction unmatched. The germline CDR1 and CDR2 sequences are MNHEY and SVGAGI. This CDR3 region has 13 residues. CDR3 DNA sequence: TGTGCCAGCACTCTCCCGGGGGGGGATACGCAGTATTTT. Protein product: CASTLPGGDTQYF.

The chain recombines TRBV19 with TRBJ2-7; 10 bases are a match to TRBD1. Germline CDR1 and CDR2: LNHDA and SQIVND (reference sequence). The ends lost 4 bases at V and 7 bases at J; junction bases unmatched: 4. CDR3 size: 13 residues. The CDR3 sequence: CASSRQGANEQYF. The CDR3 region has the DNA TGTGCCAGTAGTAGACAGGGGGCGAATGAGCAGTACTTC.

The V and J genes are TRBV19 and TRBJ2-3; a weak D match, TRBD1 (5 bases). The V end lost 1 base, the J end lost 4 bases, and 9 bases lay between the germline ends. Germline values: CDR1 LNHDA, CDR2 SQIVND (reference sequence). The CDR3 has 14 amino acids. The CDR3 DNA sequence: TGTGCCAGTAGTATAGCGCCAGGGTCAGATACGCAGTATTTT. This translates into CASSIAPGSDTQYF.

CDR3 in amino acids: CASPPAPTSPKNIQYF. CDR3 bases: TGTGCCAGCCCCCCGGCACCCACTAGCCCCAAAAACATTCAGTACTTC. The chain joins TRBV25-1 to TRBJ2-4; D perhaps matches TRBD2 (6 bases). The germline CDR1 and CDR2 sequences are MGHDK and SYGVNS. V was shortened by 8 bases and J by 2 bases, with 19 bases between the two germline ends. The CDR3 is 16 residues long.

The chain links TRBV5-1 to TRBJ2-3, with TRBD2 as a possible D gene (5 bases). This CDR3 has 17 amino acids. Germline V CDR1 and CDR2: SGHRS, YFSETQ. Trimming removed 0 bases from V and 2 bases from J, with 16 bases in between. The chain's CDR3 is CASSLVVRRSDTDTQYF. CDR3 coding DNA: TGCGCCAGCAGCTTGGTTGTCAGGAGGTCGGACACAGATACGCAGTATTTT.

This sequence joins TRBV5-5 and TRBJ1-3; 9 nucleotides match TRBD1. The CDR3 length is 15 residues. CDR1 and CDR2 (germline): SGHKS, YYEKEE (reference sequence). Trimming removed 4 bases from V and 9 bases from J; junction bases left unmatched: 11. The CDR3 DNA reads TGTGCCAGCAGCGGAAACAGGGGGCCTGGGAGCACCATATATTTT. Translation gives CASSGNRGPGSTIYF. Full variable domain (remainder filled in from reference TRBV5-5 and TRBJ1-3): DAGVTQSPTHLIKTRGQQVTLRCSPISGHKSVSWYQQVLGQGPQFIFQYYEKEERGRGNFPDRFSARQFPNYSSELNVNALLLGDSALYLCASSGNRGPGSTIYFGEGSWLTVV.

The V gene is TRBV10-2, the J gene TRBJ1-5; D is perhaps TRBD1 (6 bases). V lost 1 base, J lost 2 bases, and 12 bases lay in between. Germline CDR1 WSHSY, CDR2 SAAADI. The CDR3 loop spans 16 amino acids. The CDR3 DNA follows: TGCGCCAGCAGTGAGTTGGGCAGGGGCGGCAATCAGCCCCAGCATTTT. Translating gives CASSELGRGGNQPQHF.

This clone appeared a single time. DNA for the CDR3: TGCAGTGCTAGTGTCCCGACAGGAACTAATGAAAAACTGTTTTTT. Translation gives CSASVPTGTNEKLFF. J is TRBJ1-4 and V is TRBV20-1; possible D gene TRBD1, 6 bases. The CDR3 has 15 amino acids. The germline gives CDR1 DFQATT, CDR2 SNEGSKA (reference sequence). V was trimmed by 3 bases and J by 1 base, leaving 12 bases between them.

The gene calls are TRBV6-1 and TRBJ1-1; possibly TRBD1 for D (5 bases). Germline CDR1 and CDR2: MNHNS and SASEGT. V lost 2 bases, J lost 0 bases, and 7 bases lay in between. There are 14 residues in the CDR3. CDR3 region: CASSEQGLNTEAFF. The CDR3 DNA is TGTGCCAGCAGTGAACAGGGCCTGAACACTGAAGCTTTCTTT.

CDR3 region: CASSLDTGNQPQHF. For the CDR3, the DNA is TGTGCCAGCAGCTTAGATACAGGGAATCAGCCCCAGCATTTT. The V gene is TRBV7-9, the J gene TRBJ1-5; D might be TRBD1 (6 bases). The CDR3 runs to 14 residues. Germline V lookup: CDR1 SEHNR, CDR2 FQNEAQ (reference sequence). The V gene lost 1 base and the J gene lost 4 bases, with 8 bases spanning the gap.

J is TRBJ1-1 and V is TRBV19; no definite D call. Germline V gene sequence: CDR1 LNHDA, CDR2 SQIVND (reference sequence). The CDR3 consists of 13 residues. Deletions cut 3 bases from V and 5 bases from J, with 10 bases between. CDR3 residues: CASSIGVGTEAFF. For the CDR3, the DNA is TGTGCCAGTAGTATCGGGGTGGGGACTGAAGCTTTCTTT.

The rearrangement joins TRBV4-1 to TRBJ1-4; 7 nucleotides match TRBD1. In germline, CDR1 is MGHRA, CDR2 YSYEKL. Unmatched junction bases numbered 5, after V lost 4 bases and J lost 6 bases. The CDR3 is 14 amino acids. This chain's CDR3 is CASSPQGSDEKLFF. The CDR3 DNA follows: TGCGCCAGCAGCCCACAGGGGTCGGATGAAAAACTGTTTTTT.

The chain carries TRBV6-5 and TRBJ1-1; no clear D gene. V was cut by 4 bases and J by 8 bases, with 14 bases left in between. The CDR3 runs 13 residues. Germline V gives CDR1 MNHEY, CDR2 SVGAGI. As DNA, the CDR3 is TGTGCCAGCAGTTTCCTTCTCCAGGCCGAAGCTTTCTTT. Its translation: CASSFLLQAEAFF.

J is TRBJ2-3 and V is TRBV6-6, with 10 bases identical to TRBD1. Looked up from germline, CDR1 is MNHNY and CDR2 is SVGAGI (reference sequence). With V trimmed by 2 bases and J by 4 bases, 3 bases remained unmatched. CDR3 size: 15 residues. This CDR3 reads CASSYGDRGPDTQYF. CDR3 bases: TGTGCCAGCAGTTACGGGGACAGGGGACCAGATACGCAGTATTTT.